These T cell receptor beta chains were read from a single sample in a study of siplizumab effects on memory and regulatory T cells. Generated by immunoSEQ multiplex PCR, the TCRdb table keeps only in-frame clones and is missing some. The sample lists about 110,000 clones; about 90% were seen once. Sequenced material: Tregs sorted from blood. The source of these receptors is a human donor in good health. Both conserved end residues are part of each CDR3. A D gene is named only where the DNA matches it firmly. Where a row states a size, it is once, few, many or the class of an expanded clone; other rows omit it.

clone size: .; D gene: .; V gene: TRBV5-1; J gene: TRBJ2-3; CDR3 DNA: TGCGCCAGCAGCTGGCAGATATCCACAGATACGCAGTATTTT; CDR3 protein: CASSWQISTDTQYF
clone size: .; D gene: TRBD2; V gene: TRBV11-3; J gene: TRBJ2-1; CDR3 DNA: TGTGCCAGCAGCTTAGGGACTAGCGGGACTAATGAGCAGTTCTTC; CDR3 protein: CASSLGTSGTNEQFF
clone size: .; D gene: .; V gene: TRBV6-1; J gene: TRBJ2-1; CDR3 DNA: TGTGCCAGCAGACGAGAGTACAATGAGCAGTTCTTC; CDR3 protein: CASRREYNEQFF
clone size: once; D gene: .; V gene: TRBV11-2; J gene: TRBJ2-1; CDR3 DNA: TGTGCCAGCAGCTTAGATAGGGGAGGTGAGCAGTTCTTC; CDR3 protein: CASSLDRGGEQFF
clone size: .; D gene: .; V gene: TRBV2; J gene: TRBJ1-2; CDR3 DNA: TGTGCCAGCAAGGAAACGGCAGGACCTTACTATGGCTACACCTTC; CDR3 protein: CASKETAGPYYGYTF
clone size: .; D gene: TRBD1; V gene: TRBV19; J gene: TRBJ1-1; CDR3 DNA: TGTGCCAGTAGCGCTCAACGGGCAGGGGGCGCAGACGCTTTCTTT; CDR3 protein: CASSAQRAGGADAFF
clone size: .; D gene: .; V gene: TRBV19; J gene: TRBJ2-5; CDR3 DNA: TGTGCCAGTAGTAGGGCGCATTGGAGCCAAGAGACCCAGTACTTC; CDR3 protein: CASSRAHWSQETQYF
clone size: .; D gene: .; V gene: TRBV5-1; J gene: TRBJ1-1; CDR3 DNA: TGCGCCAGCAGCCCCCAAGCGCCGGGGGCGGAAACTGAAGCTTTCTTT; CDR3 protein: CASSPQAPGAETEAFF
clone size: .; D gene: .; V gene: TRBV28; J gene: TRBJ2-7; CDR3 DNA: TGTGCCAGCAGTTTGGCCTTGGGGGGTCTGTCCTACGAGCAGTACTTC; CDR3 protein: CASSLALGGLSYEQYF
clone size: .; D gene: TRBD2; V gene: TRBV2; J gene: TRBJ2-4; CDR3 DNA: TGTGCCAGCACGAAATCGGAGCGGGAGGGCCGATGGCCAAACATTCAGTACTTC; CDR3 protein: CASTKSEREGRWPNIQYF
clone size: .; D gene: .; V gene: TRBV25-1; J gene: TRBJ1-6; CDR3 DNA: TGTGCCAGCACCCAGGGCGAGAGTTCGAATTCACCCCTCCACTTT; CDR3 protein: CASTQGESSNSPLHF
clone size: .; D gene: .; V gene: TRBV9; J gene: TRBJ2-3; CDR3 DNA: TGTGCCAGCAGCGTAGAGGTCGGGTGGGCCACAGATACGCAGTATTTT; CDR3 protein: CASSVEVGWATDTQYF
clone size: .; D gene: TRBD1; V gene: TRBV7-8; J gene: TRBJ1-3; CDR3 DNA: TGTGCCAGCAGCCCGACCTACAGGGGTGGAAACACCATATATTTT; CDR3 protein: CASSPTYRGGNTIYF
clone size: .; D gene: .; V gene: TRBV5-1; J gene: TRBJ2-4; CDR3 DNA: TGCGCCAGCAGCCCGGTGAGGGGTGGCGCCATTCAGTACTTC; CDR3 protein: CASSPVRGGAIQYF
clone size: .; D gene: .; V gene: TRBV18; J gene: TRBJ2-3; CDR3 DNA: TGTGCCAGCTCACTACAGGGCACAGATACGCAGTATTTT; CDR3 protein: CASSLQGTDTQYF
clone size: .; D gene: .; V gene: TRBV5-1; J gene: TRBJ2-3; CDR3 DNA: TGCGCCAGCAGCCGTCCCAGCACAGATACGCAGTATTTT; CDR3 protein: CASSRPSTDTQYF
clone size: few; D gene: .; V gene: TRBV5-4; J gene: TRBJ2-3; CDR3 DNA: TGTGCCAGCAGCTTGGCCTTAGGTACAGATACGCAGTATTTT; CDR3 protein: CASSLALGTDTQYF
clone size: .; D gene: .; V gene: TRBV6-1; J gene: TRBJ1-2; CDR3 DNA: TGTGCCAGCATTTACGCCACTAACTATGGCTACACCTTC; CDR3 protein: CASIYATNYGYTF
clone size: .; D gene: TRBD1; V gene: TRBV29-1; J gene: TRBJ2-7; CDR3 DNA: TGCAGCGTTCTGGGACAGGCCCCAGGGCAGTACTTC; CDR3 protein: CSVLGQAPGQYF
clone size: once; D gene: .; V gene: TRBV19; J gene: TRBJ2-5; CDR3 DNA: TGTGCCAGTAGCCCTATAGGCCAAGAGACCCAGTACTTC; CDR3 protein: CASSPIGQETQYF
clone size: .; D gene: TRBD1; V gene: TRBV25-1; J gene: TRBJ1-4; CDR3 DNA: TGTGCCAGCAGTGACCTAAGACAGGGGGCAGCTGAAAAACTGTTTTTT; CDR3 protein: CASSDLRQGAAEKLFF
clone size: .; D gene: TRBD2; V gene: TRBV10-1; J gene: TRBJ2-3; CDR3 DNA: TGCGCCAGCAGTGAGTCGGGCGGGGGGGCAGATACGCAGTATTTT; CDR3 protein: CASSESGGGADTQYF
clone size: .; D gene: .; V gene: TRBV7-2; J gene: TRBJ2-7; CDR3 DNA: TGTGCCAGCAGCCCCTTCGGCGTCCCGACCAACGAGCAGTACTTC; CDR3 protein: CASSPFGVPTNEQYF
clone size: once; D gene: .; V gene: TRBV2; J gene: TRBJ1-5; CDR3 DNA: TGTGCCAGCCGGGACAACCGAAATCAGCCCCAGCATTTT; CDR3 protein: CASRDNRNQPQHF
clone size: few; D gene: .; V gene: TRBV2; J gene: TRBJ2-7; CDR3 DNA: TGTGCCAGCAGAAACCCGACGAAATCCTACGAGCAGTACTTC; CDR3 protein: CASRNPTKSYEQYF
clone size: .; D gene: .; V gene: TRBV5-6; J gene: TRBJ2-7; CDR3 DNA: TGTGCCAGCAGCTTACTGGGGGCCTACGAGCAGTACTTC; CDR3 protein: CASSLLGAYEQYF
clone size: .; D gene: TRBD1; V gene: TRBV4-1; J gene: TRBJ1-4; CDR3 DNA: TGCGCCAGCAGCCAAGGTGACAGGGGGATCAATGAAAAACTGTTTTTT; CDR3 protein: CASSQGDRGINEKLFF
clone size: .; D gene: .; V gene: TRBV19; J gene: TRBJ2-1; CDR3 DNA: TGTGCCAGTAGTATGAGAGGGAATTCCTACAATGAGCAGTTCTTC; CDR3 protein: CASSMRGNSYNEQFF
clone size: .; D gene: .; V gene: TRBV2; J gene: TRBJ2-3; CDR3 DNA: TGTGCCAGCAGTGATAGGGGAGATACGCAGTATTTT; CDR3 protein: CASSDRGDTQYF
clone size: .; D gene: TRBD2; V gene: TRBV10-3; J gene: TRBJ2-5; CDR3 DNA: TGTGCCATCAGTGAGGGGGGACTAGCCAAAGAGACCCAGTACTTC; CDR3 protein: CAISEGGLAKETQYF
clone size: .; D gene: .; V gene: TRBV4-1; J gene: TRBJ2-7; CDR3 DNA: TGCGCCAGCAGCTTACGCCGACAGTCCAACTCCTACGAGCAGTACTTC; CDR3 protein: CASSLRRQSNSYEQYF
clone size: .; D gene: TRBD1; V gene: TRBV7-2; J gene: TRBJ1-2; CDR3 DNA: TGTGCCAGCAGCTCTCGACAGGGCGTCCATGGCTACACCTTC; CDR3 protein: CASSSRQGVHGYTF
clone size: .; D gene: TRBD1; V gene: TRBV2; J gene: TRBJ2-6; CDR3 DNA: TGTGCCAGCATAGGGGACAGGGGGCAGACTGGGGCCAACGTCCTGACTTTC; CDR3 protein: CASIGDRGQTGANVLTF
clone size: .; D gene: .; V gene: TRBV5-1; J gene: TRBJ1-2; CDR3 DNA: TGCGCCAGCAGCCTTCTTCAGGGAAACTATGGCTACACCTTC; CDR3 protein: CASSLLQGNYGYTF
clone size: .; D gene: TRBD2; V gene: TRBV6-5; J gene: TRBJ2-1; CDR3 DNA: TGTGCCAGCAGTAGCGGGAGCTACAATGAGCAGTTCTTC; CDR3 protein: CASSSGSYNEQFF
clone size: .; D gene: TRBD2; V gene: TRBV6-1; J gene: TRBJ2-7; CDR3 DNA: TGTGCCAGCAGGGTTGTAACGGGAGGGTCCTACGAGCAGTACTTC; CDR3 protein: CASRVVTGGSYEQYF
clone size: .; D gene: TRBD1; V gene: TRBV7-8; J gene: TRBJ1-2; CDR3 DNA: TGTGCCAGCAGCCCCACCGGGACAGCCAACTATGGCTACACCTTC; CDR3 protein: CASSPTGTANYGYTF
clone size: .; D gene: .; V gene: TRBV6-1; J gene: TRBJ1-2; CDR3 DNA: TGTGCCAGCAGGCCCACAGGGCTAGCCTATGGCTACACCTTC; CDR3 protein: CASRPTGLAYGYTF
clone size: .; D gene: .; V gene: TRBV29-1; J gene: TRBJ1-2; CDR3 DNA: TGCAGCTCCGGGGCACCTCCCGGCTACACCTTC; CDR3 protein: CSSGAPPGYTF
clone size: once; D gene: .; V gene: TRBV7-8; J gene: TRBJ2-1; CDR3 DNA: TGTGCCAGCAGCCCGCAGTACAATGAGCAGTTCTTC; CDR3 protein: CASSPQYNEQFF
clone size: .; D gene: .; V gene: TRBV29-1; J gene: TRBJ2-3; CDR3 DNA: TGCAGCGTTGAAACCAGTTCAGGAGATACGCAGTATTTT; CDR3 protein: CSVETSSGDTQYF
clone size: .; D gene: .; V gene: TRBV5-1; J gene: TRBJ1-6; CDR3 DNA: TGCGCCAGCAGCTTGGACTCGGGACTTAATTCACCCCTCCACTTT; CDR3 protein: CASSLDSGLNSPLHF
clone size: once; D gene: .; V gene: TRBV5-4; J gene: TRBJ2-5; CDR3 DNA: TGTGCCAGCAGCCTGGGGGGAGGAGAGACCCAGTACTTC; CDR3 protein: CASSLGGGETQYF
clone size: .; D gene: TRBD1; V gene: TRBV4-1; J gene: TRBJ1-2; CDR3 DNA: TGCGCCAGCAGCCAAGCCGTGGGACAGGGGGGATGGTATGGCTACACCTTC; CDR3 protein: CASSQAVGQGGWYGYTF
clone size: .; D gene: .; V gene: TRBV4-1; J gene: TRBJ1-1; CDR3 DNA: TGCGCCAGCAGCCAAGATTTACGGATGCTAGAAGCTTTCTTT; CDR3 protein: CASSQDLRMLEAFF
clone size: .; D gene: .; V gene: TRBV18; J gene: TRBJ1-1; CDR3 DNA: TGTGCCAGCTCACTAATATCGACACCGAACACTGAAGCTTTCTTT; CDR3 protein: CASSLISTPNTEAFF
clone size: .; D gene: TRBD2; V gene: TRBV6-1; J gene: TRBJ2-3; CDR3 DNA: TGTGCCAGCAGTGAGGTAGCGGGGGTGACCACAGATACGCAGTATTTT; CDR3 protein: CASSEVAGVTTDTQYF
clone size: .; D gene: TRBD1; V gene: TRBV2; J gene: TRBJ2-2; CDR3 DNA: TGTGCCAGCAGTGAAGCCGGGACAGGGGGCGGGGAGCTGTTTTTT; CDR3 protein: CASSEAGTGGGELFF
clone size: .; D gene: .; V gene: TRBV12-1; J gene: TRBJ1-5; CDR3 DNA: TGTGCCAGCAGCTTTGTTCCCCGACGGAATAATCAGCCCCAGCATTTT; CDR3 protein: CASSFVPRRNNQPQHF